This T cell receptor (beta chain) was identified in a study of blood T cells in healthy people across ages (dated by TCRdb to the mid-2010s). In the study overall: In model experiments, template switching captured roughly one uniquely barcoded TCR beta cDNA molecule for every two T cells. To track age-related changes in TCR beta repertoire diversity, the study relied on deep sequencing normalized with unique cDNA molecular identifiers. The donors were divided into four age groups: young (average around 17 years), middle-aged (around 41), aged (approximately 62) and long-lived (about 84). Donors of different ages were randomly distributed across sequencing lanes to avoid experimental bias. Two additional independent replicas of 1 million unique cDNA reads from the same blood draw were analyzed for two donors (one aged 18 to 30 and one aged 80 or older). The investigation overall reported the following: The percentage of naive T cells measured by flow cytometry correlated strongly with observed TCR beta diversity. Bulk unsorted PBMC profiling prevented conclusive comparison of naive and antigen-experienced compartments. Observed TCR beta diversity per million T cells fell roughly linearly with age, and a significant reduction was already apparent by age about 36. The CMV infection status of donors was not known, potentially confounding age-related changes in expanded clonotypes. Estimates of total diversity from one million sequenced T cells were regarded as lower bounds and underestimates. Compared with the aged group, more naive CD4+ T cells, fewer expanded clones and increased TCR diversity were shown by the long-lived group, suggesting age selection.

Libraries were prepared through 5' RACE. The sequencer listed for this sample is Illumina HiSeq 2500. The second PCR ran for roughly 7 to 11 cycles and used a J-beta primer mix along with a sample-barcoded 5' primer. A template-switch 5' adaptor carrying 12 random nucleotides introduced a unique molecular identifier onto each TCR beta cDNA molecule. At least 3 million CDR3-containing paired-end reads were obtained from each sample. The Mint cDNA synthesis kit, primed by a TRBC-specific oligonucleotide, was used to synthesize first-strand cDNA from all RNA. Following uracil-DNA glycosylase treatment, all cDNA underwent a first 18-cycle PCR with the universal primers M1SS and BC2_uni_R. For the original study's pipeline: Each sample was normalized by randomly selecting 1 million high-quality reads, each carrying a distinct molecular identifier. Instead of being binned into consensus sequences, reads that shared molecular identifiers were thrown out. MiTCR, run with a Q25 quality threshold and the strictest error-elimination algorithm, handled CDR3 identification, clonotype clustering and error correction. A nonparametric unseen species model with Euler transformation was used to estimate lower-bound total TCR beta diversity. TCRdb redid the processing of the public reads, applying fastp at Q25 and MiXCR, and retained in-frame beta chains. Under each unique CDR3 protein, matching rows form one entry showing the most common genes and DNA. The V and J calls and clone size come from TCRdb's table, not from the authors' own analysis. Counted in this sample were some 780,000 distinct CDR3 sequences; roughly 56% of them appeared once. The ten most abundant clones make up about a quarter of the sample.

Comment on this clonotype: No cognate antigen has been identified for it. The input lacks base qualities; no much larger clone sits a single base away.

Donors were 39 systemically healthy Caucasian individuals from Russia aged roughly 6 to 95 years. Each donor gave 9 to 10 milliliters of peripheral blood, collected into EDTA-treated Vacutainer tubes. Ficoll-Paque density-gradient centrifugation was used to isolate PBMCs, with at least 7 million per sample. Total RNA, at least 6 micrograms per sample, was extracted from PBMCs with Trizol reagent. For every donor, an aliquot of PBMCs went through flow cytometry to measure the percentages of naive CD45RAhigh/CD27high T cells. Material: blood. This receptor was obtained from a man aged 40-49 years in good health.

The DNA reads as follows: TGTGCCATCGCGGAGCCGGGAGCCCTACCCGAGCAGTACTTC. Translation gives CAIAEPGALPEQYF. Rearrangement joined TRBV6-1 to TRBJ2-7; the D segment could be TRBD2, given 6 matching bases. The CDR3 has 14 amino acids, counting the end cysteine and phenylalanine. Of the read, only the CDR3 DNA is kept; its 42 bases are in frame from base 1. CDR1 and CDR2 (MNHNS, SASEGT) derive from the germline V gene. Deletion took 10 bases off V and 6 bases off J, with a span of 22 bases between the germline ends.